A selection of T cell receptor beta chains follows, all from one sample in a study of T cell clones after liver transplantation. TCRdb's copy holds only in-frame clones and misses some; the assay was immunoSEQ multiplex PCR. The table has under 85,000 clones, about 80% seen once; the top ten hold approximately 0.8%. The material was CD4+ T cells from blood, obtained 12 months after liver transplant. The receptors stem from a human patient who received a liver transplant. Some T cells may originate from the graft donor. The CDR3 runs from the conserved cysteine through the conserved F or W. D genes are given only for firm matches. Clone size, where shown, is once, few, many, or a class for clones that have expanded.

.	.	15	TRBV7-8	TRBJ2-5	TGTGCCAGCAGCCCAGGGAGGGGACAGCAAGAGACCCAGTACTTC	CASSPGRGQQETQYF
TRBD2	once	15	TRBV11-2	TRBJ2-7	TGTGCCAGCAGCTTAGTTGTAGCGGGGGACTACGAGCAGTACTTC	CASSLVVAGDYEQYF
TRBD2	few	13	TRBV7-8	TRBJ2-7	TGTGCCAGCACCTCTGGGAGGGCCTACGAGCAGTACTTC	CASTSGRAYEQYF
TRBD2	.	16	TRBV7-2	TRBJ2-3	TGTGCCAGCAGCTTAGGGACTAGCGGGGGTTGGGTTACGCAGTATTTT	CASSLGTSGGWVTQYF
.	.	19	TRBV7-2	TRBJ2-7	TGTGCCAGCAGCCACTCCAGGGGGCGGGGTAGCGGGCGGACCTACGAGCAGTACTTC	CASSHSRGRGSGRTYEQYF
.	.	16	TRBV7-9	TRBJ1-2	TGTGCCAGCAGCTCAATGTTGAGGCGATACGGCTATGGCTACACCTTC	CASSSMLRRYGYGYTF
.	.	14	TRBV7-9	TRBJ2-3	TGTGCCAGCAGCTCACGGACCGAGACAGATACGCAGTATTTT	CASSSRTETDTQYF
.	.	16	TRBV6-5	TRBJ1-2	TGTGCCAGCAGTTACCCCATCGAGGCGGGGTTCTATGGCTACACCTTC	CASSYPIEAGFYGYTF
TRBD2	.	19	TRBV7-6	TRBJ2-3	TGTGCCAGCAGCTTAGGGGCTAGCGGCCAAACCCCTAGCACAGATACGCAGTATTTT	CASSLGASGQTPSTDTQYF
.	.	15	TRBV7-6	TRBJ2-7	TGTGCCAGCAAAGAGGGAACGACTGCGACCTACGAGCAGTACTTC	CASKEGTTATYEQYF
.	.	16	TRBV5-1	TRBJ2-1	TGCGCCAGCAGCATACTAGCCCAGAGCTCCTACAATGAGCAGTTCTTC	CASSILAQSSYNEQFF
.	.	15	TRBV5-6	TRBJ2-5	TGTGCCAGCAGCTTGATGGACCTCTACCAAGAGACCCAGTACTTC	CASSLMDLYQETQYF
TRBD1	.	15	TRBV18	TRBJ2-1	TGTGCCAGCTCATTACAGGGGGCCCCTTACAATGAGCAGTTCTTC	CASSLQGAPYNEQFF
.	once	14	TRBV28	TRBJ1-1	TGTGCCAGCAGTATCGGACAGCCAAACACTGAAGCTTTCTTT	CASSIGQPNTEAFF
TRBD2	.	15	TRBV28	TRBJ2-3	TGTGCCAGCAGTTCCAGCGGGAGTGGCACAGATACGCAGTATTTT	CASSSSGSGTDTQYF
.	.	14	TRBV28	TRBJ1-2	TGTGCCAGCAGTTTTGCTACAGAGATCTATGGCTACACCTTC	CASSFATEIYGYTF
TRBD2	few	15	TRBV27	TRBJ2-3	TGTGCCAGCAGTAGTAGCGGGAGGAGCACAGATACGCAGTATTTT	CASSSSGRSTDTQYF
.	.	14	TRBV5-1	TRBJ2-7	TGCGCCAGCAGTCCCCTGGGGCAGGAATACGAGCAGTACTTC	CASSPLGQEYEQYF
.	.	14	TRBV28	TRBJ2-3	TGTGCCAGCAGTTTACAGGGTGGCACAGATACGCAGTATTTT	CASSLQGGTDTQYF
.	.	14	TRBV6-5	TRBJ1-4	TGTGCCAGCAGTTACGGGGGGACTAATGAAAAACTGTTTTTT	CASSYGGTNEKLFF